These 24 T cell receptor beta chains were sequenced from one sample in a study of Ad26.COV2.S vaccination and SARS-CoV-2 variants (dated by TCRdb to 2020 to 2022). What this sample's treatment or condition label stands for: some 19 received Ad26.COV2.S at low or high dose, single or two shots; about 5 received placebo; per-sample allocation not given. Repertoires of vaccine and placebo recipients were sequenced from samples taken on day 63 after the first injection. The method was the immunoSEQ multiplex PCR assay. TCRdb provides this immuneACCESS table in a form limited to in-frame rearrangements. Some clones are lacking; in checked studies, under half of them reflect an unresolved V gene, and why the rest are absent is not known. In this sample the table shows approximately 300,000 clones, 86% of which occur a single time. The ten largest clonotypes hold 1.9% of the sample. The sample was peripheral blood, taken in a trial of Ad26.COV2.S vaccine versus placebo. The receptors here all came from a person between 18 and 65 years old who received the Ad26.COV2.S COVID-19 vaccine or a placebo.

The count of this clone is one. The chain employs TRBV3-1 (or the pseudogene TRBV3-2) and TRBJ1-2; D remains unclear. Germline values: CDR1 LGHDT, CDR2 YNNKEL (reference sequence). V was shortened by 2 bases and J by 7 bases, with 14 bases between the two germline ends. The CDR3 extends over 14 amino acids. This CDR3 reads CASSQRLGSAGYTF. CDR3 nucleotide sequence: TGTGCCAGCAGCCAACGACTCGGGTCGGCTGGCTACACCTTC.

The DNA of the CDR3 is TGTGCCAGCAGCTCTTTTTGGCAGAGGAGTTTGGCTGAAGCTTTCTTT. Its translation is CASSSFWQRSLAEAFF. The genes are TRBV5-6 and TRBJ1-1; D unresolved. Germline V gene sequence: CDR1 SGHDT, CDR2 YYEEEE. This CDR3 is built from 16 residues. Trimming removed 3 bases at V and 6 bases at J, with 21 bases between.

CDR3 loop: CASSPRGVSGANVLTF. CDR3 nucleotide sequence: TGTGCCAGCTCACCACGTGGGGTATCTGGGGCCAACGTCCTGACTTTC. V is TRBV18 and J is TRBJ2-6; no clear D. Germline V gives CDR1 KGHSH, CDR2 LQKENI. The length of the CDR3 is 16 residues. The V gene lost 1 base and the J gene lost 1 base, with 8 bases spanning the gap.

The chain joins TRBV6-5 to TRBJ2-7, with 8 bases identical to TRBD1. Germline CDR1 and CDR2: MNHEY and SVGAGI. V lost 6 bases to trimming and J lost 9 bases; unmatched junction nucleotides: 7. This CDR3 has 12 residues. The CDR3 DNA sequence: TGTGCCAGCAGGGAGGGACAGGCGAGGCAGTACTTC. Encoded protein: CASREGQARQYF.

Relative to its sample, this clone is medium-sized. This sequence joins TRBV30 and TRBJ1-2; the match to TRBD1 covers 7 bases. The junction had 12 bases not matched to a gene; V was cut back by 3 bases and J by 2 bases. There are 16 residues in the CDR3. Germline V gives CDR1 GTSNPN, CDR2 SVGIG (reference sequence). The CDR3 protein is CAWSSFEGAGNYGYTF. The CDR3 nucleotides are TGTGCCTGGAGCTCCTTTGAGGGGGCTGGGAACTATGGCTACACCTTC.

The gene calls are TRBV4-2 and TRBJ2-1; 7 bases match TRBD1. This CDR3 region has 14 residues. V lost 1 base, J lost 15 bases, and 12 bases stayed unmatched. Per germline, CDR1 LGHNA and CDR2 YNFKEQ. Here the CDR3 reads CASSQVGQRPLPFF. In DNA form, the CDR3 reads TGTGCCAGCAGCCAAGTGGGACAGCGACCCTTACCGTTCTTC.

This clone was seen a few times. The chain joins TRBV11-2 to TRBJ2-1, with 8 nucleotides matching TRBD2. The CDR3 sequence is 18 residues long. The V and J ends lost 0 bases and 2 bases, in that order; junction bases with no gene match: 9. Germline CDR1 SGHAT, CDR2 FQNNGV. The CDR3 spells CASSLEGQRGLPYNEQFF. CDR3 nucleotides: TGTGCCAGCAGCTTAGAAGGTCAGCGGGGGTTACCCTACAATGAGCAGTTCTTC.

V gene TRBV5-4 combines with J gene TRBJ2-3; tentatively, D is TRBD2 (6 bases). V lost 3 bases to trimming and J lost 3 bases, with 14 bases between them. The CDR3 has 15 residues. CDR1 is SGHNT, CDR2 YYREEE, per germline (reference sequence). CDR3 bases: TGTGCCAGCAGCTCCTCCAGGGAGGTGACAGATACGCAGTATTTT. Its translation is CASSSSREVTDTQYF.

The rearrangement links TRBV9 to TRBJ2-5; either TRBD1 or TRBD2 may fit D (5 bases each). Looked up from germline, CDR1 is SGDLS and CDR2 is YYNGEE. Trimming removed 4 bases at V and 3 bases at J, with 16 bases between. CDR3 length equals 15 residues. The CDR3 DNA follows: TGTGCCAGCAGCCACCGAGGGACGCCAAAAGAGACCCAGTACTTC. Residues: CASSHRGTPKETQYF. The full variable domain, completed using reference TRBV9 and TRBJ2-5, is DSGVTQTPKHLITATGQRVTLRCSPRSGDLSVYWYQQSLDQGLQFLIQYYNGEERAKGNILERFSAQQFPDLHSELNLSSLELGDSALYFCASSHRGTPKETQYFGPGTRLLVL.

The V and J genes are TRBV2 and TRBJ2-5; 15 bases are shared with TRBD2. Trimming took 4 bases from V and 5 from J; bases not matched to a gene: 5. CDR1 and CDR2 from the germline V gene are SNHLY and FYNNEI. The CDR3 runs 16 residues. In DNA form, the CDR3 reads TGTGCCAGCAGTGGGACTAGCGGGGGGGCGGGTGAGACCCAGTACTTC. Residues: CASSGTSGGAGETQYF.

The CDR3 reads CASSPPSGTADTIYF. The CDR3 DNA follows: TGTGCCAGCAGCCCTCCATCAGGGACAGCCGACACCATATATTTT. The chain recombines TRBV7-9 with TRBJ1-3; TRBD1 matches 7 bases. Germline V lookup: CDR1 SEHNR, CDR2 FQNEAQ (reference sequence). This CDR3 is built from 15 residues. The trim removed 5 bases at V and 8 bases at J, leaving 12 bases unmatched.

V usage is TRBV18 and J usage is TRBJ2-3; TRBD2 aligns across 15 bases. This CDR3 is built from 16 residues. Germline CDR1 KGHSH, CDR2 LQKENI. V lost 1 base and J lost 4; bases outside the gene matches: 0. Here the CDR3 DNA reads TGTGCCAGCTCACCACGGACTAGCGGGGGGGCAGATACGCAGTATTTT. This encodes CASSPRTSGGADTQYF. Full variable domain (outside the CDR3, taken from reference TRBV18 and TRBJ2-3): NAGVMQNPRHLVRRRGQEARLRCSPMKGHSHVYWYRQLPEEGLKFMVYLQKENIIDESGMPKERFSAEFPKEGPSILRIQQVVRGDSAAYFCASSPRTSGGADTQYFGPGTRLTVL.

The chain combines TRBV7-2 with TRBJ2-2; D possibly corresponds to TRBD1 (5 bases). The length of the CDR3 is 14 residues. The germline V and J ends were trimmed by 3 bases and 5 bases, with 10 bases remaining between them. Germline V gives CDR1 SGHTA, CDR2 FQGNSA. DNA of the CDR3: TGTGCCAGCAGCTTGCGGCGGACAACCGGGGAGCTGTTTTTT. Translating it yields CASSLRRTTGELFF.

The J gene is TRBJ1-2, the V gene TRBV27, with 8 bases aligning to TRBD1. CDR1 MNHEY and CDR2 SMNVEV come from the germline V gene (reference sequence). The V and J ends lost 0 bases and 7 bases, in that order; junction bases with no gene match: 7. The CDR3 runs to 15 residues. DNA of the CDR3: TGTGCCAGCAGTTTATCTGGGCAGGGGGCTGGTGGCTACACCTTC. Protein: CASSLSGQGAGGYTF.

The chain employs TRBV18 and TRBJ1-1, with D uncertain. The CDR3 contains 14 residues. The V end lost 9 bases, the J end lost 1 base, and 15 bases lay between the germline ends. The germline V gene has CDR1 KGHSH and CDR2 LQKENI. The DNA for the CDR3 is TGTGCCAGTAAGAGGGAGCGGGGGAACACTGAAGCTTTCTTT. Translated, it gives CASKRERGNTEAFF.

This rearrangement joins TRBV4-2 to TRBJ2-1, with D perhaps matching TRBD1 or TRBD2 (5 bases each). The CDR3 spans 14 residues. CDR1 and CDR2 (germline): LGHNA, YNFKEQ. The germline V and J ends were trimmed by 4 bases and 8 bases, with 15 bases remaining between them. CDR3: CASSRRGAGDEQFF. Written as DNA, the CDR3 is TGTGCCAGCAGCCGCCGAGGGGCAGGAGATGAGCAGTTCTTC.

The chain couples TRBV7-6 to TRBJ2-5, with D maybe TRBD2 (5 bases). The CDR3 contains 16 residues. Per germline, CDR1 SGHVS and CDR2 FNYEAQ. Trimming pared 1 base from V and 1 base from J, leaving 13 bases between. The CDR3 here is CASSLGYGEPQETQYF. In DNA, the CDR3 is TGTGCCAGCAGCTTAGGCTACGGGGAGCCCCAAGAGACCCAGTACTTC.

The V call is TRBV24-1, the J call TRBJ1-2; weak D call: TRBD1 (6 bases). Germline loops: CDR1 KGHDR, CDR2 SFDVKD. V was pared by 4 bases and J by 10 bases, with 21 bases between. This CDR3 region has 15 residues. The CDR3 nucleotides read TGTGCCACCAGTGAGTCACACAGGGCCGCGAATGTCTACACCTTC. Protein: CATSESHRAANVYTF.

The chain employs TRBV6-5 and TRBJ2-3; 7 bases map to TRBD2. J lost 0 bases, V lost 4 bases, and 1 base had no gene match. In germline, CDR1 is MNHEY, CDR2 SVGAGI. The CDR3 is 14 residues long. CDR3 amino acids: CASSSAGSTDTQYF. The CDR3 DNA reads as TGTGCCAGCAGTTCAGCGGGGAGCACAGATACGCAGTATTTT.

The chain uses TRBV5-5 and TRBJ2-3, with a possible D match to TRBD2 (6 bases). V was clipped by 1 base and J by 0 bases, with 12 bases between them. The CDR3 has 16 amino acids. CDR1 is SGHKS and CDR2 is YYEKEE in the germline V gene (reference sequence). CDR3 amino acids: CASSLFLADSTDTQYF. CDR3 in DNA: TGTGCCAGCAGCTTGTTCTTAGCGGATAGCACAGATACGCAGTATTTT.

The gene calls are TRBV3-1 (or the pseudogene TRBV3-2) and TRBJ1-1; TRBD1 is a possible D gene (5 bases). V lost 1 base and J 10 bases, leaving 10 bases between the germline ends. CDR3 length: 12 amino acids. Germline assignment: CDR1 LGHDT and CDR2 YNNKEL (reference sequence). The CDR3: CASSQGPGGAFF. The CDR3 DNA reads TGTGCCAGCAGCCAAGGGCCGGGGGGAGCTTTCTTT.

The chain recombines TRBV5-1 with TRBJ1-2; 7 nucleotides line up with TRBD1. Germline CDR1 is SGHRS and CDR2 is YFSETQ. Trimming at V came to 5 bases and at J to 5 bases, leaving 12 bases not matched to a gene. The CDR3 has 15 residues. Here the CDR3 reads CASSIEAGTAYGYTF. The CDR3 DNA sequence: TGCGCCAGCAGTATCGAAGCCGGGACAGCATATGGCTACACCTTC.

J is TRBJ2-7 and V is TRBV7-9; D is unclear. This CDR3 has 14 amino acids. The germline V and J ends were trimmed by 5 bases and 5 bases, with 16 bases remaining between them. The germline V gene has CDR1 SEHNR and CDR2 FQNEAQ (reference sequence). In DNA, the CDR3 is TGTGCCAGCAGCCCTGGTTCGGGTTTCCACGAGCAGTACTTC. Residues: CASSPGSGFHEQYF.

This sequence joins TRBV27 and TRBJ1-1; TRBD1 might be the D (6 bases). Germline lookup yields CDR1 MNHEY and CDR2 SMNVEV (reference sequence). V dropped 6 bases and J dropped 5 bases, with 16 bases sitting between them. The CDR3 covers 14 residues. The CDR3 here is CASSQQGGGTEAFF. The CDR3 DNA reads TGTGCCAGCAGCCAACAGGGTGGTGGTACTGAAGCTTTCTTT.